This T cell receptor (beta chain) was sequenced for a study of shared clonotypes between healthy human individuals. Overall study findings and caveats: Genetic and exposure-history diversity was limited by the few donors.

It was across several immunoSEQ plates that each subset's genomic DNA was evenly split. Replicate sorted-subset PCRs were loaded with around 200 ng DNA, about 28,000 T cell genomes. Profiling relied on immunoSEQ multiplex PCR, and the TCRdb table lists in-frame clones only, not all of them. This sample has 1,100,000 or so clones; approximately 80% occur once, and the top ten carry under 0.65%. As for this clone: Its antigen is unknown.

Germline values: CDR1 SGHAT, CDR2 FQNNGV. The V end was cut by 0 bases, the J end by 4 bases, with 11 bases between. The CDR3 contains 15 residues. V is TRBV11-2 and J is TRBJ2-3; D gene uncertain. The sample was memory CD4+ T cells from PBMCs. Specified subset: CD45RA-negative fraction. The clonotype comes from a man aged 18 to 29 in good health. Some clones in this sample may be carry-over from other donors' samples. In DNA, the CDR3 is TGTGCCAGCAGCTTAGAACTGGCTGCCGCAGATACGCAGTATTTT. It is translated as CASSLELAAADTQYF.